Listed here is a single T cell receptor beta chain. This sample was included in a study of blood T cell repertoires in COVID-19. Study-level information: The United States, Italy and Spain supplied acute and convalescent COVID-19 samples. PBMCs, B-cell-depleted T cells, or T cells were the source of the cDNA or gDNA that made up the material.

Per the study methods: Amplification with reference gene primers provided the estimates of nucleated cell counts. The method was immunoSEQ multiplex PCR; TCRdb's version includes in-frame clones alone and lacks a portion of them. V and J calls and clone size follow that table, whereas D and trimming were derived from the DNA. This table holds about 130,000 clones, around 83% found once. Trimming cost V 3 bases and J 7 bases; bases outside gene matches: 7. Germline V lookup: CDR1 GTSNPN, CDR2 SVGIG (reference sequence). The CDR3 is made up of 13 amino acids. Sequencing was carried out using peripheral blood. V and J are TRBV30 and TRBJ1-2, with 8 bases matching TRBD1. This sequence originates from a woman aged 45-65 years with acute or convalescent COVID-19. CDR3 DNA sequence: TGTGCCTGGAGCCAAACAGGGGGTGGTGGCTACACCTTC. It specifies CAWSQTGGGGYTF.